The rows below give T cell receptor beta chains drawn from one sample of a study of blood T cell repertoires in COVID-19. TCRdb's table, derived via immunoSEQ multiplex PCR, lists solely in-frame clones and lacks some. The data contain approximately 85,000 clones, around 92% of them singletons. The sequencing input was peripheral blood. Receptors were obtained from a woman aged 60 to 75 with active COVID-19. The CDR3 runs from the conserved cysteine through the conserved F or W. A D gene is named only where the DNA matches it firmly.

>TRBV21-1|NA
CASSRGSPLHF
>TRBV28|TRBD2
CASSQIGLAGASYNEQFF
>TRBV30|NA
CAWTGENTGELFF
>TRBV6-5|NA
CASSNRVGQPQHF
>TRBV7-3|TRBD2
CASSLTRTSGSADTQYF
>TRBV3-1/TRBV3-2|TRBD2
CASSPLTSGSSGANVLTF
>TRBV6-2/TRBV6-3|NA
CASSYSSANQPQHF
>TRBV29-1|TRBD2
CSVPYGTTNTDTQYF
>TRBV7-2|NA
CASSPRGGANSPLHF
>TRBV19|TRBD1
CASGTGGFTEAFF
>TRBV3-1/TRBV3-2|NA
CASSQFGSNQPQHF
>TRBV6-6|NA
CASSYPFLAANTEAFF
>TRBV3-1/TRBV3-2|NA
CASSQDFGQRNQPQHF
>TRBV12-3/TRBV12-4|NA
CASLLEPEAFF
>TRBV3-1/TRBV3-2|TRBD1
CASSPGQAIYSPLHF
>TRBV11-2|NA
CASRRLTGELFF
>TRBV30|NA
CAWGRDSPLHF
>TRBV28|TRBD1
CASSPRTGGVSGELFF
>TRBV12-3/TRBV12-4|NA
CASSLNPNTQYF
>TRBV19|TRBD2
CASSIDGTRGTGELFF
>TRBV7-2|NA
CASSLQVGNQPQHF
>TRBV6-5|NA
CASSYDARMNTEAFF
>TRBV3-1/TRBV3-2|TRBD2
CASRPLAGAGETQYF
>TRBV10-2|TRBD1
CASSDPGQALYEQYF
>TRBV24-1|TRBD1
CATSDRTGPSYEQYF
>TRBV12-5|NA
CASGPGLSGREQYF